Listed here are 7 T cell receptor beta chains from one sample, sequenced in a study of cytomegalovirus exposure and HLA in healthy donors. 60 Vbeta and 13 Jbeta primers were used in PCR. Assay: immunoSEQ multiplex PCR; the TCRdb copy retains only in-frame clones and omits some. The table shows approximately 100,000 clones, with roughly a tenth occurring only once. Specimen: PBMCs. The receptors here all came from a man aged 40-49 years in good health and CMV-seropositive.

Only a few counts were recorded for this clone. This chain connects TRBV14 to TRBJ1-4, with TRBD1 matching over 7 bases. Germline CDR1 is SGHDN and CDR2 is FVKESK. The CDR3 covers 15 residues. Losses at the gene ends were 1 base for V and 8 bases for J; bases not matched to a gene: 7. Here the CDR3 reads CASSQARTGGEKLFF. As DNA, the CDR3 is TGTGCCAGCAGCCAAGCACGGACAGGCGGGGAAAAACTGTTTTTT.

In this sample, this clone turned up a few times. Other nucleotide sequences in the sample specify the same CDR3. This sequence joins TRBV9 and TRBJ2-1, with D perhaps TRBD2 (6 bases). The CDR3 totals 13 residues. The germline V gene has CDR1 SGDLS and CDR2 YYNGEE. The V end was cut by 2 bases, the J end by 5 bases, with 8 bases between. As DNA, the CDR3 is TGTGCCAGCAGCGTTGGAGGGAACAATGAGCAGTTCTTC. Translating it yields CASSVGGNNEQFF.

The chain carries TRBV7-9 and TRBJ2-3, with a weak D call TRBD2 (5 bases). V was cut by 4 bases and J by 4 bases, with 18 bases left in between. The CDR3 consists of 16 residues. Germline loops: CDR1 SEHNR, CDR2 FQNEAQ (reference sequence). CDR3 loop: CASSSPNERAADTQYF. The DNA for the CDR3 is TGTGCCAGCAGCTCTCCCAATGAGAGGGCCGCAGATACGCAGTATTTT.

This clone was detected ten times or more. V gene TRBV4-1 combines with J gene TRBJ2-1; 10 nucleotides align to TRBD2. The CDR3 has 15 amino acids. J was trimmed by 4 bases and V by 4 bases; bases with no gene match: 4. Germline values: CDR1 MGHRA, CDR2 YSYEKL. CDR3 bases: TGCGCCAGCAGCCGACTAGCGGGCACATACAATGAGCAGTTCTTC. Its translation: CASSRLAGTYNEQFF.

V is TRBV7-9 and J is TRBJ1-1; D call uncertain. The V end was cut by 3 bases, the J end by 3 bases, with 5 bases between. Germline CDR1 reads SEHNR; CDR2 reads FQNEAQ (reference sequence). CDR3 length: 12 amino acids. CDR3 nucleotide sequence: TGTGCCAGCAGCTTCGGGGACACTGAAGCTTTCTTT. Protein sequence: CASSFGDTEAFF.

This clone was counted a few times. The chain has TRBV10-1 and TRBJ2-1; 8 bases align to TRBD2. The CDR3 runs to 14 residues. J lost 9 bases, V lost 0 bases, and 4 bases had no gene match. Germline loops: CDR1 WNHNN, CDR2 SYGVQD (reference sequence). CDR3: CASSESREGPEQFF. The CDR3 DNA is TGCGCCAGCAGTGAGTCACGGGAGGGCCCTGAGCAGTTCTTC.

The gene calls are TRBV11-3 and TRBJ2-7; D may be TRBD2 (6 bases). Trimming cost V 1 base and J 2 bases, with 12 bases left between them. This CDR3 is 15 amino acids long. Germline V gene data show CDR1 as SGHNT and CDR2 as YENEEA. CDR3 sequence: CASSLVWEAAYEQYF. CDR3 bases: TGTGCCAGCAGCTTAGTGTGGGAGGCCGCCTACGAGCAGTACTTC.